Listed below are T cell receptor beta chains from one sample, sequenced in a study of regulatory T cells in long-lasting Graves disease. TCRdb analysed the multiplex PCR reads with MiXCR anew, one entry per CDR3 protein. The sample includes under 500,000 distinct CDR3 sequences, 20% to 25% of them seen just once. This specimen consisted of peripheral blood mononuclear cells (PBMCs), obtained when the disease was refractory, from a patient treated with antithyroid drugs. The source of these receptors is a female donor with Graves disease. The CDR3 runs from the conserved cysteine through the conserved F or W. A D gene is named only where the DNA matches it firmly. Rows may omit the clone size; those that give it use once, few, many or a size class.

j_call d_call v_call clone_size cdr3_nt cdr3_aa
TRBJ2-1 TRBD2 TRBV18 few TGTGCCAGCTCCCTACTACGGGGGGATGAGCAGTTCTTC CASSLLRGDEQFF
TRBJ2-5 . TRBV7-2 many TGTGCCAGCAGCTTAGCACCGGGGAAAGAGACCCAGTACTTC CASSLAPGKETQYF
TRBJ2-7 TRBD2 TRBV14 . TGTGCCAGCAGCCACCTAGGCAGGACTAGCGGCCAACTACCCCACGAGCAGTACTTC CASSHLGRTSGQLPHEQYF
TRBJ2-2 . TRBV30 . TGTGCCTGGAGTGCAGGCTCGATTAACACCGGGGAGCTGTTTTTT CAWSAGSINTGELFF
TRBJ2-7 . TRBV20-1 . TGCAGTGCTAGAGATTACGTTTCTGTTCCTGAACGGGGGATTGGGAGCCCCTACGAGCAGTACTTC CSARDYVSVPERGIGSPYEQYF
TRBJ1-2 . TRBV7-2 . TGTGCCAGCAGCTTAGAGGCGGCGTTAAGAAGCTACACCTTC CASSLEAALRSYTF
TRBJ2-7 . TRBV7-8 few TGTGCCAGCAGCCAGCGCGGTCAGGGTACCTACGAGCAGTACTTC CASSQRGQGTYEQYF
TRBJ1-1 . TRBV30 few TGTGCCTGGAGGGGACCCCACACCATTGAAGCTTTCTTT CAWRGPHTIEAFF
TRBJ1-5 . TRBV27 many TGTGCCAGCAGTACGAGCAATCAGCCCCAGCATTTT CASSTSNQPQHF
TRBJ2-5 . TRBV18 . TGTGCCAGCTCACCCCTTGGGGGCCGGAGGACCCAAGAGACCCAGTACTTC CASSPLGGRRTQETQYF
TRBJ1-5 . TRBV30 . TGTGCCTGGAGTGCGAAGGGCCTCCACAATCAGCCCCAGCATTTT CAWSAKGLHNQPQHF
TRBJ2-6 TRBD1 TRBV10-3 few TGTGCCACACGGGACAGCAGTGCCAACGTCCTGACTTTC CATRDSSANVLTF
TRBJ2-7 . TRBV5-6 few TGTGCCAGCAGCTTGGGACTCCCCAACGAGCAGTACTTC CASSLGLPNEQYF
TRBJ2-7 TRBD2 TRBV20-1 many TGCAGTGCACCGAGCGGGAGCAACTCCTACGAGCAGTACTTC CSAPSGSNSYEQYF
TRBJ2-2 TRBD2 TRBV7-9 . TGTGCCAGCAGCCCGGGACTAGCGGGAGGCGGGGAGCTGTTTTTT CASSPGLAGGGELFF
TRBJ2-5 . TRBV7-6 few TGTGCCAGCAGCTTTTTAACAAACCAAGAGACCCAGTACTTC CASSFLTNQETQYF
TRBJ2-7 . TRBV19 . TGTGCCAGTAGTGTCTCAACGGGAAGAAGCTACGAGCAGTACTTC CASSVSTGRSYEQYF
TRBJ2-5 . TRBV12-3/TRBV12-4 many TGTGCCAGCAGTTTAGTAGGGACGGACAAAGAGACCCAGTACTTC CASSLVGTDKETQYF
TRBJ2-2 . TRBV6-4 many TGTGCCAGCAGTAGCGGGACAGAGAACACCGGGGAGCTGTTTTTT CASSSGTENTGELFF
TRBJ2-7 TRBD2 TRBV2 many TGTGCCAGCAAACTAGCGGGAGTCCACGAGCAGTACTTC CASKLAGVHEQYF
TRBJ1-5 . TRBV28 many TGTGCCAGCAGTTTATTAACGAGGGGCGTCTCTCAGCCCCAGCATTTT CASSLLTRGVSQPQHF
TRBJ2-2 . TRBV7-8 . TGTGCCAGCAGCCATTGGAGCACCGGGGAGCTGTTTTTT CASSHWSTGELFF
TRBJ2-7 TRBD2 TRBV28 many TGTGCCAGCAGTTTTCCTAGCGGCTCCTATGAGCAGTACTTC CASSFPSGSYEQYF
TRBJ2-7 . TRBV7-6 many TGTGCCAGCAGCCAACGGTTGGGCGAGCAGTACTTC CASSQRLGEQYF
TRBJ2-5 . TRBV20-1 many TGCAGTGCTAAAGTCGGCATTATGGAGACCCAGTACTTC CSAKVGIMETQYF
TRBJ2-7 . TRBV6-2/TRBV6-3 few TGTGCCAGCAGTTACGTGGACAACTCCTACGAGCAGTACTTC CASSYVDNSYEQYF
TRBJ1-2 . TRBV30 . TGTGCCTGGAGTGATTCGGGTGCGGGGACCTTC CAWSDSGAGTF
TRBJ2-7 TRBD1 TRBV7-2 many TGTGCCAGCAGCCCCCACCGGACAGGGAGCGAGCAGTACTTC CASSPHRTGSEQYF
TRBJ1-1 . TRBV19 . TGTGCCAGTAGCCACGCCAGGTGGGGCACTGAAGCTTTCTTT CASSHARWGTEAFF
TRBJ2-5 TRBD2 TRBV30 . TGTGCCTGGAGTGTAGTTAGGACTAGCGGGAAGGGGAGCCAAGAGACCCAGTACTTC CAWSVVRTSGKGSQETQYF
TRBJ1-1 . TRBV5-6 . TGTGCCAGCAGCTCATCCCGGTGGACGGCAATGAACACTGAAGCTTTCTTT CASSSSRWTAMNTEAFF
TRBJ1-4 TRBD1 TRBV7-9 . TGTGCCAGCAGCTCTCAGGGGGAGCCTAATGAAAAACTGTTTTTT CASSSQGEPNEKLFF
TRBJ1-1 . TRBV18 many TGTGCCAGCTCCGTGCAGGTCTGGGCTGAAGCTTTCTTT CASSVQVWAEAFF
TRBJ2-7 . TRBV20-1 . TGCAGTGCTAGATCGGACGCCTACGAGCTGTACTTC CSARSDAYELYF
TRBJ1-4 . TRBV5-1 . TGCGCCAGCAGCTTCGGGGTCTGGGGCCGGGGTCCGACGGCTGAAAAACTGTTTTTT CASSFGVWGRGPTAEKLFF
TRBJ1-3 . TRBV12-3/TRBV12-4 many TGTGCCAGCAGCTTCAACTCTGGAAACACCATATATTTT CASSFNSGNTIYF
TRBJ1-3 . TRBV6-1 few TGTGCCAGCACGAAGGGGAACACCATATATTTT CASTKGNTIYF
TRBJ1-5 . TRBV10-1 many TGCGCCAGCAGTGAGCTGGACAAGATCAATCAGCCCCAGCATTTT CASSELDKINQPQHF
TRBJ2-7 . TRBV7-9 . TGTGCCAGCAGCCCGAGCGGAATTGGCGAGCAGTACTTC CASSPSGIGEQYF
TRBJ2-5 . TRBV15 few TGTGCCACCAGCAGATCATCTACAAGGGCCCAGTACTTC CATSRSSTRAQYF
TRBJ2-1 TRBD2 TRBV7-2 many TGTGCCAGCAGCTTATCTCCGGGAGGTGCCTACAATGAGCAGTTCTTC CASSLSPGGAYNEQFF
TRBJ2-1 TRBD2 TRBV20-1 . TGCAGTGCTCGCCCCTGGTTGTCAGCGGGAGGGTACGACAATGAGCAGTTCTTC CSARPWLSAGGYDNEQFF
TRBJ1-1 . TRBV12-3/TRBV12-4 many TGTGCCAGCAGTTTACAGGGAGTAGGAACTGAAGCTTTCTTT CASSLQGVGTEAFF
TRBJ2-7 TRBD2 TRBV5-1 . TGCGCCAGCAGCTTGGCGCTAGCGGGATCGTTTGACGAGCAGTACTTC CASSLALAGSFDEQYF
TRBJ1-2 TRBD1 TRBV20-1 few TGCAGTGCTTATACAGGGGCCGCCGTGTCGGGCTACACCTTC CSAYTGAAVSGYTF
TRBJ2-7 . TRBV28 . TGTGCCAGCTTGGGACACGGGGCCTACGAGCAGTACTTC CASLGHGAYEQYF
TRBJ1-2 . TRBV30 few TGTGCCTGGTCGACCGGTGGGGGTGGCTACACCTTC CAWSTGGGGYTF
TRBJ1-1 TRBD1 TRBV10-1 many TGCGCCAGCAGTGAGCGGACAGGTGAAGCTTTCTTT CASSERTGEAFF